This TCR beta chain comes out of a study of cytomegalovirus exposure and HLA in healthy donors. Across the study: Inside one of the first data releases sat some 85 million unique TCRs taken from HLA-typed donors.

A remark on this clone: What it binds is unknown.

Per germline, CDR1 MNHNS and CDR2 SASEGT. The junction had 7 bases not matched to a gene; V was cut back by 6 bases and J by 3 bases. The CDR3 has 14 residues. Overall study findings and caveats: A later analysis reported that several of the most significant clusters appeared to be linked to common viral pathogens, among them Epstein-Barr virus.

Amplification used 60 Vbeta primers and 13 Jbeta primers. The assay was immunoSEQ multiplex PCR, and TCRdb's table has in-frame clones only and misses some. The sample carries 55,000 to 70,000 clones, 80% recorded once. This receptor was taken from a woman in her forties in good health and CMV-seronegative. V and J are TRBV6-1 and TRBJ2-7, with 8 bases that match TRBD1. The sequenced sample consisted of PBMCs. The CDR3 DNA sequence: TGTGCCAGCAGCGGACAGGGATCTCTCTACGAGCAGTACTTC. This gives the protein CASSGQGSLYEQYF.